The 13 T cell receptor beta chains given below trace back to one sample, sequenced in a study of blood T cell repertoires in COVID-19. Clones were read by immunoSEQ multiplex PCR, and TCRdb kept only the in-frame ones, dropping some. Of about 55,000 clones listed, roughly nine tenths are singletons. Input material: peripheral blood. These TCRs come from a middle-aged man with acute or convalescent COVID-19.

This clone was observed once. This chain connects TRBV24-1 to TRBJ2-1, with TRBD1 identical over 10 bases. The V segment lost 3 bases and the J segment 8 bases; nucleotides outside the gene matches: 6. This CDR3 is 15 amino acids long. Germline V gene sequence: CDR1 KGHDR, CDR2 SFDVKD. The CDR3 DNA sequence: TGTGCCACCAGTGATGGGGGACAGGGGATAGATGAGCAGTTCTTC. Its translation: CATSDGGQGIDEQFF.

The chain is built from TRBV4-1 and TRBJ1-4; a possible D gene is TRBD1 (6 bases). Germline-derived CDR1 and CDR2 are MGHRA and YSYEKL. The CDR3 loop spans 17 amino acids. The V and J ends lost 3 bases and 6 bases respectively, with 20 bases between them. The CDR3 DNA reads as TGCGCCAGCAGCCACCCAGCCACAGGCTCAGGGGATGAAAAACTGTTTTTT. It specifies CASSHPATGSGDEKLFF.

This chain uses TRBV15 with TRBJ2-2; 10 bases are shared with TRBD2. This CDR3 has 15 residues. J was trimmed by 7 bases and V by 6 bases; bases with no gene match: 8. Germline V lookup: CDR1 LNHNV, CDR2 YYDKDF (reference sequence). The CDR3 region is CATRGPAGGSGELFF. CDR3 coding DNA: TGTGCCACCAGAGGCCCAGCGGGAGGGAGCGGGGAGCTGTTTTTT.

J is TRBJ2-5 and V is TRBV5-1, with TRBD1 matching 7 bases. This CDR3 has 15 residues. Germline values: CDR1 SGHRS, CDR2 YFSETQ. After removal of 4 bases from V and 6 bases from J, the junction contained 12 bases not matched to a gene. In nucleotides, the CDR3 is TGCGCCAGCAGCCAGGGGACAGTGGACGGGAAGACCCAGTACTTC. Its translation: CASSQGTVDGKTQYF.

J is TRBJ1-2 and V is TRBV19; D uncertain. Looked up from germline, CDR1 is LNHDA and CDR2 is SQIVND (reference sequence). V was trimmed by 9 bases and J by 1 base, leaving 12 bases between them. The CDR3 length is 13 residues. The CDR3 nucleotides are TGTGCCAGCAAAGGGAGAGTTAACTATGGCTACACCTTC. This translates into CASKGRVNYGYTF.

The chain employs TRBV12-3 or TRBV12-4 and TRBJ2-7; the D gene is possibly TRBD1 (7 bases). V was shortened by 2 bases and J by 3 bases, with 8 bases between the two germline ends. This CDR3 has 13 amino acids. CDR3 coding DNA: TGTGCCAGCAGTTTACAGGGGGGCTACGAGCAGTACTTC. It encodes CASSLQGGYEQYF.

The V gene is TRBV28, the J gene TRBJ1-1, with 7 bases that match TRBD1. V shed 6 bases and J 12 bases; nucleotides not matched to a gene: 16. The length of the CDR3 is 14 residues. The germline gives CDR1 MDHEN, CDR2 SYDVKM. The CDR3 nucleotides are TGTGCCAGCAGCTCTTCTCTTTTGACAGGGCTAACTTTCTTT. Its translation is CASSSSLLTGLTFF. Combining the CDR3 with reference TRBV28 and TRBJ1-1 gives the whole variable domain DVKVTQSSRYLVKRTGEKVFLECVQDMDHENMFWYRQDPGLGLRLIYFSYDVKMKEKGDIPEGYSVSREKKERFSLILESASTNQTSMYLCASSSSLLTGLTFFGQGTRLTVV.

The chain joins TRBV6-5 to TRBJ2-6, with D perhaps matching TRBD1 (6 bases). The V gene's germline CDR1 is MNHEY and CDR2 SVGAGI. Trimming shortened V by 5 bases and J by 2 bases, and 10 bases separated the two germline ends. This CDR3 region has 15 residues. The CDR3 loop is CASSQDSPGANVLTF. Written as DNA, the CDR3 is TGTGCCAGCAGTCAGGACAGTCCTGGGGCCAACGTCCTGACTTTC.

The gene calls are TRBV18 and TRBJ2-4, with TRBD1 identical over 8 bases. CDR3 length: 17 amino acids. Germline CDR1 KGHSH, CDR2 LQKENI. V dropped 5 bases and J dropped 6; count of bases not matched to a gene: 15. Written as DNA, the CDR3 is TGTGCCAGCTCAACAGGGGCCCCGGGACAGGAGGGAAACATTCAGTACTTC. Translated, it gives CASSTGAPGQEGNIQYF.

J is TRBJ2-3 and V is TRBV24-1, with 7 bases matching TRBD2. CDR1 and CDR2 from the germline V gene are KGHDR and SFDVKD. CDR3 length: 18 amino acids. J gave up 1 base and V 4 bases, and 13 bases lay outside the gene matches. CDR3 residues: CATSDRGASGLGTDTQYF. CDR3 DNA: TGTGCCACCAGTGACCGTGGGGCTAGCGGCCTTGGCACAGATACGCAGTATTTT.

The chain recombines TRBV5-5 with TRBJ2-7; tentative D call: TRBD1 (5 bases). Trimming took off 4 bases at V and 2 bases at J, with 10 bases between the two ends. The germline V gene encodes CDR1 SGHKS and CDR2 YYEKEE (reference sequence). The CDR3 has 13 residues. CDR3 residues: CASSQGHAYEQYF. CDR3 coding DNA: TGTGCCAGCAGCCAAGGACATGCCTACGAGCAGTACTTC.

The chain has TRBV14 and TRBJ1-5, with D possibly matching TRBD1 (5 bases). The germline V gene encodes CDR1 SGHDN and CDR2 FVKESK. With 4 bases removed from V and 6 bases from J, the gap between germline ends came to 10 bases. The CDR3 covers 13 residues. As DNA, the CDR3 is TGTGCCAGCAGCCCGGGGGTAGGTCAGCCCCAGCATTTT. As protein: CASSPGVGQPQHF.

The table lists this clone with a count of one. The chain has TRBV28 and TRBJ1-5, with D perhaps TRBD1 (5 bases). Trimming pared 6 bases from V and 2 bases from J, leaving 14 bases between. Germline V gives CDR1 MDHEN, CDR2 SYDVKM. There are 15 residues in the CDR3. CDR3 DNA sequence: TGTGCCAGCAGCGATGGGGCGAAGGGCAATCAGCCCCAGCATTTT. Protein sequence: CASSDGAKGNQPQHF.